These 15 T cell receptor beta chains came from one sample sequenced in a study of blood T cell repertoires in COVID-19. Assay: immunoSEQ multiplex PCR; the TCRdb copy retains only in-frame clones and omits some. The sample lists roughly 200,000 clones, 80% to 90% occurring once. Sequencing input: PBMCs or T cells enriched from blood (not recorded which). These receptor sequences come from a man aged 35 to 55 who had recovered from COVID-19.

The chain recombines TRBV6-1 with TRBJ1-5; D gene unclear. This CDR3 comprises 14 residues. V was pared by 2 bases and J by 2 bases, with 7 bases between. The germline V gene encodes CDR1 MNHNS and CDR2 SASEGT. CDR3 DNA sequence: TGTGCCAGCAGTGAACAGGATCGCAATCAGCCCCAGCATTTT. Amino acid sequence: CASSEQDRNQPQHF.

This clone was counted between two and nine times. The chain is built from TRBV9 and TRBJ2-1; 7 nucleotides align to TRBD1. The junction had 6 bases not matched to a gene; V was cut back by 4 bases and J by 2 bases. The CDR3 spans 15 residues. CDR1 is SGDLS and CDR2 is YYNGEE in the germline V gene. The CDR3 loop reads CASSTGTAPYNEQFF. The CDR3 DNA follows: TGTGCCAGCAGCACCGGGACAGCCCCCTACAATGAGCAGTTCTTC.

The rearrangement joins TRBV7-9 to TRBJ1-3; D uncertain. The CDR3 consists of 15 residues. The germline V gene encodes CDR1 SEHNR and CDR2 FQNEAQ (reference sequence). V was cut by 2 bases and J by 4 bases, with 12 bases left in between. The CDR3 loop is CASSLIALGGNTIYF. The CDR3 coding sequence is TGTGCCAGCAGCTTAATCGCGTTGGGCGGAAACACCATATATTTT.

This clone was detected only a few times. Different DNA sequences within this sample yield the same CDR3. The J gene is TRBJ1-1, the V gene TRBV19; the D is unclear. V dropped 1 base and J dropped 6 bases, with 6 bases sitting between them. The germline CDR1 and CDR2 sequences are LNHDA and SQIVND (reference sequence). The CDR3 loop spans 12 amino acids. CDR3 sequence: CASSIGSAEAFF. The CDR3 nucleotides are TGTGCCAGTAGTATAGGAAGCGCTGAAGCTTTCTTT.

CDR3 region: CASSSDSGRYEQYF. CDR3 DNA: TGTGCCAGCAGCTCGGACTCGGGCCGCTACGAGCAGTACTTC. The chain uses TRBV5-5 and TRBJ2-7; tentatively, D is TRBD2 (5 bases). This CDR3 has 14 amino acids. The germline V gene encodes CDR1 SGHKS and CDR2 YYEKEE (reference sequence). V was clipped by 3 bases and J by 3 bases, with 13 bases between them.

V usage is TRBV7-9 and J usage is TRBJ1-1; D possibly corresponds to TRBD1 (6 bases). The V gene lost 6 bases and the J gene lost 0 bases, with 11 bases spanning the gap. CDR3 length: 14 residues. Germline V gene lookup returns CDR1 SEHNR and CDR2 FQNEAQ (reference sequence). The CDR3 DNA reads as TGTGCCAGCAGGTATGGGGGCATGAACACTGAAGCTTTCTTT. Translated: CASRYGGMNTEAFF.

This chain joins TRBV6-1 and TRBJ2-7, with TRBD2 matching 7 bases. CDR1 MNHNS and CDR2 SASEGT come from the germline V gene. The length of the CDR3 is 15 residues. Trimming cost V 1 base and J 5 bases; bases outside gene matches: 8. This CDR3 reads CASSEDGLVHDEQYF. The DNA of the CDR3 is TGTGCCAGCAGTGAAGACGGACTAGTTCATGACGAGCAGTACTTC.

V usage is TRBV28 and J usage is TRBJ2-7; TRBD1 agrees at 8 bases. The V gene's germline CDR1 is MDHEN and CDR2 SYDVKM. The CDR3 length is 16 residues. Trimming cost V 4 bases and J 2 bases; bases outside gene matches: 10. The DNA for the CDR3 is TGTGCCAGCAGTTCCCAAGCGGCGGGACAGGCCTACGAGCAGTACTTC. Its translation: CASSSQAAGQAYEQYF.

CDR3 in amino acids: CASSRAQGSSGNEQFF. CDR3 bases: TGTGCCAGCAGTAGGGCCCAGGGTAGTTCGGGCAATGAGCAGTTCTTC. This rearrangement joins TRBV3-1 (or the pseudogene TRBV3-2) to TRBJ2-1; tentatively, D is TRBD1 (5 bases). V dropped 6 bases and J dropped 6 bases, with 21 bases sitting between them. From germline, CDR1 is LGHDT and CDR2 YNNKEL (reference sequence). CDR3 size: 16 residues.

As DNA, the CDR3 is TGTGCCAGCAGCCGACAGGGAAGTATCAACAATGAGCAGTTCTTC. Its protein is CASSRQGSINNEQFF. V gene TRBV11-1 combines with J gene TRBJ2-1, with 7 bases identical to TRBD1. Germline CDR1 is SGHAT and CDR2 is FQDESV (reference sequence). The CDR3 is 15 residues long. V gave up 5 bases and J gave up 5 bases; unmatched junction bases: 9.

The gene calls are TRBV21-1 and TRBJ1-4; the D segment call TRBD1 is taken from the table without a DNA check. TRBV21-1 is a listed pseudogene. The CDR3 runs to 13 residues. This CDR3 is CATLQGYEEKLFF. CDR3 DNA: TGTGCCACCCTACAGGGCTACGAGGAAAAACTGTTTTTT.

V usage is TRBV11-3 and J usage is TRBJ2-1, with D maybe TRBD2 (5 bases). V lost 3 bases, J lost 6 bases, and 9 bases lay in between. The CDR3 runs 13 residues. Germline V lookup: CDR1 SGHNT, CDR2 YENEEA. The CDR3 loop reads CASSLYGVNEQFF. The CDR3 DNA reads TGTGCCAGCAGCTTGTACGGGGTCAATGAGCAGTTCTTC.

In its sample, this clone was seen many times. The chain couples TRBV2 to TRBJ1-2; TRBD1 is a possible D gene (6 bases). The germline V gene encodes CDR1 SNHLY and CDR2 FYNNEI. The CDR3 is 13 residues long. The V end lost 7 bases, the J end lost 7 bases, and 16 bases lay between the germline ends. The CDR3 sequence: CASTQQGSSGYTF. The CDR3 bases are TGTGCCAGCACCCAACAGGGTTCAAGTGGCTACACCTTC.

The chain employs TRBV20-1 and TRBJ2-2; perhaps TRBD2 as D (5 bases). Trimming removed 3 bases at V and 1 base at J, with 15 bases between. The CDR3 covers 16 residues. Germline-derived CDR1 and CDR2 are DFQATT and SNEGSKA (reference sequence). CDR3 in amino acids: CSASGLGGRNTGELFF. The CDR3 nucleotides are TGCAGTGCTAGTGGCCTAGGCGGGCGGAACACCGGGGAGCTGTTTTTT.

The chain joins TRBV30 to TRBJ2-1; D may be TRBD1 (6 bases). Per germline, CDR1 GTSNPN and CDR2 SVGIG (reference sequence). The CDR3 covers 14 residues. V lost 2 bases and J lost 3, with 11 bases in between. CDR3 nucleotide sequence: TGTGCCTGGAGTCAAAGACAGGTCTACAATGAGCAGTTCTTC. As protein: CAWSQRQVYNEQFF. The complete variable domain, with remaining parts taken from reference TRBV30 and TRBJ2-1, reads SQTIHQWPATLVQPVGSPLSLECTVEGTSNPNLYWYRQAAGRGLQLLFYSVGIGQISSEVPQNLSASRPQDRQFILSSKKLLLSDSGFYLCAWSQRQVYNEQFFGPGTRLTVL.